This T cell receptor beta chain was obtained from a study of blood T cell repertoires in COVID-19 (dated by TCRdb to about 2020). With regard to the full study: The collaborator samples originated in the United States, Italy and Spain and spanned the acute and convalescent phases of COVID-19. A de-identified subject ID, COVID-19 status, age in years and sex were almost always included in the sample metadata. Where available, HLA class I and class II types were taken from metadata supplied by the sample provider and were not determined by assay-based typing. The repertoires were made available in a free public database intended to serve as a resource for research on the immune response to SARS-CoV-2. The samples were drawn from the first 160 participants of the ongoing ImmuneRACE study and from about 1,200 subjects provided by 6 global collaborators. The material from the prospective study consisted of cDNA or gDNA derived from T cells, B-cell-depleted T cells, or PBMCs. Subjects who had been exposed to COVID-19, were actively infected with it, or had recovered from it provided the deeply sampled blood TCRbeta repertoires that made up the dataset.

CDR1 is given as SNHLY and CDR2 as FYNNEI, both from the germline V gene. Relative to germline, V is missing 0 bases and J is missing 4 bases, with 1 base of the junction outside any gene match. Including the terminal cysteine and phenylalanine, the CDR3 comprises 16 residues. The entry retains the CDR3 DNA only, 48 bases that are in frame from base 1. As for this clone: Its antigen is unknown. No qualities accompany the bases; no much larger clone lies one base away.

One collaborating source in Seattle enrolled patients during active infection and followed them longitudinally through the course of disease. The collaborating institutions used their own protocols to collect whole blood in K2EDTA tubes. For TCRbeta analysis, collaborators shipped samples in one of three forms: frozen whole blood, isolated PBMCs, or DNA extracted from either of those sample types. Results and caveats for the whole study, not just this receptor: The amount of clinical and demographic metadata varied by source and participant and was provided uncurated.

The immunoSEQ Assay, a bias-controlled multiplex PCR, was used to amplify TCRbeta CDR3 regions from genomic DNA. The paper's data handling went like this. Nucleated cell counts per sample were estimated from amplification of reference gene primers within the assay. Sequence reads were collapsed and filtered to measure the absolute abundance of every unique TCRbeta CDR3 rearrangement. For each sample, productive Simpson clonality was calculated as the square root of Simpson's diversity index over productive rearrangements. What TCRdb holds here is the immuneACCESS table cut down to in-frame rearrangements. Part of the clones is not present; checked against another copy, under half of the missing clones reflect an unresolved V gene, and the others are unexplained. V, J and clone size derive from that table, while D and trimming were established from the DNA sequence. Within this sample are over 80,000 clones, with roughly 70% of them counted one time only. The top ten constitute 3% to 4.5% of the sample.

This sequence was found in a man between 65 and 85 years old with COVID-19, enrolled during active disease. Sample: peripheral blood. Recombination linked TRBV2 to TRBJ2-2; the junction holds 11 bases that match TRBD2. The sequenced DNA: TGTGCCAGCAGTGAAGCTAGCGGGAGGGTCACCGGGGAGCTGTTTTTT. Translated, it reads CASSEASGRVTGELFF.